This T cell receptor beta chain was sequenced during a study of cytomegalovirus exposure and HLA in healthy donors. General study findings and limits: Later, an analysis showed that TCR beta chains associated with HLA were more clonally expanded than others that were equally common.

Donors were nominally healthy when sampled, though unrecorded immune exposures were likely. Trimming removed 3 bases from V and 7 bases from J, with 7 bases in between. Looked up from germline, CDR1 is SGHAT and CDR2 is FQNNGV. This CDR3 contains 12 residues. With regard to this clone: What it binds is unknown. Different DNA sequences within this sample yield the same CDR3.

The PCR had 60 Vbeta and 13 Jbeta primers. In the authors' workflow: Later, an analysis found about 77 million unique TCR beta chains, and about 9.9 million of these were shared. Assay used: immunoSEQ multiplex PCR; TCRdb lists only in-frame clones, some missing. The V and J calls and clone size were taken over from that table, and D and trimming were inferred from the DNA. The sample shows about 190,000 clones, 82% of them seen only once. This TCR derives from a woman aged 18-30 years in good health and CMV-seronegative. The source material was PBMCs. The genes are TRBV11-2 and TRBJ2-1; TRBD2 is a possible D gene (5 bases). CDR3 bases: TGTGCCAGCAGCTTCAGAGGGAATGAGCAGTTCTTC. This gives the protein CASSFRGNEQFF.